Here is one T cell receptor (beta chain) with its context. This sample stems from a study of Tregs in tolerant kidney transplant recipients. The repertoire was sequenced with immunoSEQ multiplex PCR; TCRdb's copy has only in-frame clones and lacks some. The sample contains about 110,000 clones, around 90% of which appear only once. V shed 3 bases and J shed 3 bases, with 7 bases lying between them. This CDR3 region has 12 residues. Germline V gene lookup returns CDR1 SQVTM and CDR2 ANQGSEA. This specimen was CD4+ T cells from blood, taken before the transplant. The source of this sequence is a human donor who received a combined kidney and bone marrow transplant. J is TRBJ2-3 and V is TRBV29-1, with D uncertain. CDR3 sequence reads: CSVEGITDTQYF. The CDR3 coding sequence is TGCAGCGTTGAGGGCATTACAGATACGCAGTATTTT.